The 16 T cell receptor beta chains presented below share a single source sample, sequenced in a study of T cell repertoires in cytomegalovirus infection. From the reads, TCRdb called clonotypes with MiXCR, one entry per CDR3 protein. The profile shows some 500,000 distinct CDR3 sequences, approximately 40% of them singletons. No antigen has been assigned to these receptors. Source: cultured PBMCs, taken from culture after CMV antigen stimulation. Receptors were obtained from a human donor in good health (CMV status not recorded). Some clones in this sample may be carry-over from other donors' samples.

This clonotype was recorded at least ten times. V is TRBV7-2 and J is TRBJ2-4; D gene unclear. Trimming removed 1 base at V and 0 bases at J, with 10 bases between. Germline CDR1 is SGHTA and CDR2 is FQGNSA. The CDR3 has 16 residues. CDR3 region: CASSLGLALAKNIQYF. In DNA, the CDR3 is TGTGCCAGCAGCTTAGGGCTGGCCCTAGCCAAAAACATTCAGTACTTC.

This sequence joins TRBV7-9 and TRBJ2-1; 7 bases map to TRBD1. The CDR3 extends over 16 amino acids. Germline loops: CDR1 SEHNR, CDR2 FQNEAQ (reference sequence). With V trimmed by 4 bases and J by 0 bases, 6 bases remained unmatched. The CDR3 spells CASSWRQGNSYNEQFF. The CDR3, as DNA: TGTGCCAGCAGCTGGAGACAGGGAAACTCCTACAATGAGCAGTTCTTC. Using reference TRBV7-9 and TRBJ2-1 for the parts outside the CDR3, the full variable domain is DTGVSQNPRHKITKRGQNVTFRCDPISEHNRLYWYRQTLGQGPEFLTYFQNEAQLEKSRLLSDRFSAERPKGSFSTLEIQRTEQGDSAMYLCASSWRQGNSYNEQFFGPGTRLTVL.

This clonotype was found a few times. The chain carries TRBV11-1 and TRBJ2-7, with a weak D call TRBD1 (6 bases). CDR1 and CDR2 (germline): SGHAT, FQDESV (reference sequence). This CDR3 is built from 14 residues. The V end was cut by 3 bases, the J end by 3 bases, with 12 bases between. For the CDR3, the DNA is TGTGCCAGCAGCTTCAAAGGGACATACTACGAGCAGTACTTC. Translation: CASSFKGTYYEQYF.

V gene TRBV15 combines with J gene TRBJ2-3; D is uncertain. From germline, CDR1 is LNHNV and CDR2 YYDKDF (reference sequence). Trimming left V 0 bases short and J 3 bases short, with 10 bases between. There are 15 residues in the CDR3. The chain's CDR3 is CATSRDRHLTDTQYF. The CDR3, as DNA: TGTGCCACCAGCAGAGATCGGCATCTGACAGATACGCAGTATTTT. Drawing the rest from reference TRBV15 and TRBJ2-3, the complete variable domain is DAMVIQNPRYQVTQFGKPVTLSCSQTLNHNVMYWYQQKSSQAPKLLFHYYDKDFNNEADTPDNFQSRRPNTSFCFLDIRSPGLGDTAMYLCATSRDRHLTDTQYFGPGTRLTVL.

This clonotype has a count of ten or more. The chain combines TRBV7-8 with TRBJ2-1; TRBD2 matches 12 bases. V dropped 4 bases and J dropped 9; count of bases not matched to a gene: 7. From germline, CDR1 is SGHVS and CDR2 FQNEAQ. The CDR3 sequence is 15 residues long. The CDR3 region has the DNA TGTGCCAGCAGCTCCCTAGCGGGGGGGTCAGGTGAGCAGTTCTTC. Amino acid sequence: CASSSLAGGSGEQFF.

This clonotype was found a few times. The chain combines TRBV11-2 with TRBJ2-7; 7 positions match TRBD1. This CDR3 has 15 residues. J was trimmed by 6 bases and V by 4 bases; bases with no gene match: 12. Germline assignment: CDR1 SGHAT and CDR2 FQNNGV. Here the CDR3 DNA reads TGTGCCAGCAGCTCCCTCCGCGGACAGGTGGGCGAGCAGTACTTC. This sequence encodes CASSSLRGQVGEQYF.

The chain combines TRBV7-2 with TRBJ2-2, with D perhaps TRBD2 (5 bases). This CDR3 has 14 residues. Germline CDR1 SGHTA, CDR2 FQGNSA. V was clipped by 0 bases and J by 6 bases, with 8 bases between them. The CDR3 bases are TGTGCCAGCAGCTTAGCGTTGGGAGCCGGGGAGCTGTTTTTT. Amino acid sequence: CASSLALGAGELFF.

The V gene is TRBV25-1, the J gene TRBJ2-1, with 8 bases aligning to TRBD1. V lost 1 base, J lost 5 bases, and 4 bases stayed unmatched. The germline CDR1 and CDR2 sequences are MGHDK and SYGVNS. The CDR3 has 15 residues. CDR3 sequence: CASSEFRGQDNEQFF. The CDR3 coding sequence is TGTGCCAGCAGTGAATTCCGGGGACAGGACAATGAGCAGTTCTTC.

CDR3 sequence: CASSSSWGSSYNEQFF. CDR3 nucleotides: TGTGCCAGCAGCTCATCCTGGGGGAGCTCCTACAATGAGCAGTTCTTC. The J gene is TRBJ2-1, the V gene TRBV5-4; possibly TRBD1 or TRBD2 for D (5 bases each). Trimming pared 3 bases from V and 0 bases from J, leaving 13 bases between. Germline values: CDR1 SGHNT, CDR2 YYREEE (reference sequence). CDR3 length: 16 amino acids. The whole variable domain, remainder taken from reference TRBV5-4 and TRBJ2-1, is ETGVTQSPTHLIKTRGQQVTLRCSSQSGHNTVSWYQQALGQGPQFIFQYYREEENGRGNFPPRFSGLQFPNYSSELNVNALELDDSALYLCASSSSWGSSYNEQFFGPGTRLTVL.

The CDR3 bases are TGTGCCAGCAGCTCTTCGGCCCCGGGCTATGGCTACACCTTC. It codes for CASSSSAPGYGYTF. The J gene is TRBJ1-2, the V gene TRBV7-2; D unclear. Trimming took 4 bases from V and 4 from J, leaving 13 bases between them. There are 14 residues in the CDR3. Germline V gene data show CDR1 as SGHTA and CDR2 as FQGNSA. Looking up the rest from reference TRBV7-2 and TRBJ1-2 gives the full variable domain: GAGVSQSPSNKVTEKGKDVELRCDPISGHTALYWYRQSLGQGLEFLIYFQGNSAPDKSGLPSDRFSAERTGGSVSTLTIQRTQQEDSAVYLCASSSSAPGYGYTFGSGTRLTVV.

V usage is TRBV19 and J usage is TRBJ2-7; possible D gene TRBD2, 7 bases. V shed 5 bases and J shed 2 bases, with 13 bases lying between them. Germline CDR1 reads LNHDA; CDR2 reads SQIVND (reference sequence). The CDR3 sequence is 14 residues long. This CDR3 is CASSPGGLTYEQYF. In DNA form, the CDR3 reads TGTGCCAGTAGTCCCGGGGGGCTGACCTACGAGCAGTACTTC.

The genes are TRBV19 and TRBJ2-5; 7 nucleotides agree with TRBD2. The CDR3 runs 13 residues. Germline V gives CDR1 LNHDA, CDR2 SQIVND (reference sequence). V was clipped by 1 base and J by 12 bases; unmatched bases: 8. The CDR3 region is CASSIGQGGREYF. In DNA form, the CDR3 reads TGTGCCAGTAGTATAGGCCAAGGCGGGAGAGAGTACTTC.

The rearrangement uses TRBV6-2 or TRBV6-3 and TRBJ1-4; D ambiguous. With 8 bases removed from V and 1 base from J, the gap between germline ends came to 20 bases. CDR3 size: 17 residues. The germline gives CDR1 MNHEY, CDR2 SVGEGT. CDR3 residues: CASQALRPFGTNEKLFF. In nucleotides, the CDR3 is TGTGCCAGCCAAGCCCTTAGACCTTTCGGAACTAATGAAAAACTGTTTTTT.

The V gene is TRBV11-2, the J gene TRBJ2-1; D is perhaps TRBD1 (5 bases). Trimming took off 4 bases at V and 7 bases at J, with 14 bases between the two ends. The CDR3 extends over 14 amino acids. Germline CDR1 SGHAT, CDR2 FQNNGV. The CDR3 loop reads CASSSPRTKNEQFF. The CDR3 DNA sequence: TGTGCCAGCAGCTCCCCCCGGACAAAAAATGAGCAGTTCTTC.

The chain couples TRBV12-3 or TRBV12-4 to TRBJ2-1; TRBD2 aligns across 12 bases. CDR3 length equals 14 residues. V lost 7 bases to trimming and J lost 10 bases; unmatched junction nucleotides: 8. The CDR3 DNA reads TGTGCCAGCAATAGACTAGCGGGAGTGGGGGAGCAGTTCTTC. This sequence encodes CASNRLAGVGEQFF.

This clonotype has only a few counts. The gene calls are TRBV24-1 and TRBJ2-5; tentatively, D is TRBD2 (5 bases). V lost 6 bases and J lost 3, with 10 bases in between. CDR3 length equals 13 residues. Germline CDR1 KGHDR, CDR2 SFDVKD. CDR3 loop: CATSHGVEETQYF. The CDR3 nucleotides are TGTGCCACCAGTCACGGGGTAGAAGAGACCCAGTACTTC.